One sample yielded the 23 T cell receptor beta chains listed below, sequenced in a study of blood T cell repertoires in COVID-19. Using immunoSEQ multiplex PCR, the repertoire was profiled, and TCRdb retains in-frame clones only, with some absent. Here the sample spans around 89,000 clones, 80% to 90% being singletons. Sequenced material: peripheral blood. These receptors were collected from a man aged 45-65 years with acute or convalescent COVID-19.

V gene TRBV7-6 combines with J gene TRBJ1-3; no reliable D call. The V and J ends lost 5 bases and 4 bases respectively, with 9 bases between them. CDR1 is SGHVS, CDR2 FNYEAQ, per germline. The CDR3 extends over 13 amino acids. The CDR3 loop reads CASSAQRGNTIYF. As DNA, the CDR3 is TGTGCCAGCAGCGCCCAGAGGGGAAACACCATATATTTT.

V gene TRBV12-5 combines with J gene TRBJ2-2; 10 positions agree with TRBD2. The CDR3 contains 18 residues. Germline-derived CDR1 and CDR2 are LGHNT and FRNRAP. The junction had 10 bases not matched to a gene; V was cut back by 6 bases and J by 0 bases. The DNA of the CDR3 is TGTGCTAGTGGCCCGGGGGTAGCGGGGGGCTCGAACACCGGGGAGCTGTTTTTT. This translates into CASGPGVAGGSNTGELFF. The variable domain in full, completed from reference TRBV12-5 and TRBJ2-2, reads DARVTQTPRHKVTEMGQEVTMRCQPILGHNTVFWYRQTMMQGLELLAYFRNRAPLDDSGMPKDRFSAEMPDATLATLKIQPSEPRDSAVYFCASGPGVAGGSNTGELFFGEGSRLTVL.

Turning to this clone: The sample contains more than one DNA sequence encoding this CDR3. J is TRBJ2-3 and V is TRBV19, with TRBD1 as a possible D gene (6 bases). CDR1 and CDR2 (germline): LNHDA, SQIVND (reference sequence). The CDR3 length is 14 residues. Trimming stripped 2 bases from V and 1 base from J, with 7 bases between. The DNA of the CDR3 is TGTGCCAGTAGTATACCAGGGGGCACAGATACGCAGTATTTT. Amino acid sequence: CASSIPGGTDTQYF.

The genes are TRBV9 and TRBJ1-1, with D maybe TRBD1 (6 bases). The germline gives CDR1 SGDLS, CDR2 YYNGEE. Deletions cut 0 bases from V and 5 bases from J, with 14 bases between. CDR3 length equals 15 residues. CDR3 amino acids: CASSVVGVQGTEAFF. The CDR3 DNA sequence: TGTGCCAGCAGCGTAGTAGGGGTTCAGGGGACTGAAGCTTTCTTT.

V and J are TRBV6-5 and TRBJ1-2, with a weak D call TRBD1 (6 bases). The V and J ends lost 5 bases and 8 bases respectively, with 18 bases between them. Germline lookup yields CDR1 MNHEY and CDR2 SVGAGI. This CDR3 has 14 amino acids. This CDR3 is CASSRTQGSGGYTF. Written as DNA, the CDR3 is TGTGCCAGCAGTAGAACCCAGGGGAGTGGGGGCTACACCTTC.

The chain has TRBV6-4 and TRBJ2-1; 7 nucleotides match TRBD2. After removal of 0 bases from V and 4 bases from J, the junction contained 3 bases not matched to a gene. Germline V CDR1 and CDR2: MRHNA, SNTAGT. This CDR3 is 15 amino acids long. DNA of the CDR3: TGTGCCAGCAGTGACTCTGGCGGGGGTTACAATGAGCAGTTCTTC. This encodes CASSDSGGGYNEQFF.

V gene TRBV9 combines with J gene TRBJ1-2; D remains unclear. Germline V gene data show CDR1 as SGDLS and CDR2 as YYNGEE. The ends were cut back, 4 bases at V and 5 bases at J, with 9 bases in the middle. The CDR3 length is 12 residues. CDR3 region: CASSKDNYGYTF. For the CDR3, the DNA is TGTGCCAGCAGCAAAGACAATTATGGCTACACCTTC.

This chain joins TRBV29-1 and TRBJ2-1; D is unresolved. The CDR3 spans 14 residues. The germline gives CDR1 SQVTM, CDR2 ANQGSEA. Trimming shortened V by 3 bases and J by 4 bases, and 13 bases separated the two germline ends. The CDR3: CSVDSFTQYNEQFF. The CDR3 coding sequence is TGCAGCGTTGACTCCTTTACGCAGTACAATGAGCAGTTCTTC.

The rearrangement links TRBV7-9 to TRBJ1-2, with TRBD1 matching over 7 bases. The CDR3 sequence is 14 residues long. Unmatched junction bases numbered 7, after V lost 1 base and J lost 8 bases. Looked up from germline, CDR1 is SEHNR and CDR2 is FQNEAQ (reference sequence). The CDR3 loop is CASSLDGGGVGYTF. The CDR3 DNA follows: TGTGCCAGCAGCTTAGATGGAGGGGGCGTAGGCTACACCTTC.

The chain combines TRBV5-1 with TRBJ2-2, with a weak D call TRBD2 (5 bases). The CDR3 is 15 amino acids. Trimming removed 7 bases from V and 2 bases from J, with 15 bases in between. Germline assignment: CDR1 SGHRS and CDR2 YFSETQ. Written as DNA, the CDR3 is TGCGCCAGCGGAGGAACCGGCCTAAACACCGGGGAGCTGTTTTTT. It specifies CASGGTGLNTGELFF.

The CDR3 reads CASSARRQETQYF. The CDR3 nucleotides read TGTGCCAGCAGTGCCCGCAGGCAAGAGACCCAGTACTTC. The chain recombines TRBV27 with TRBJ2-5, with unresolved D. V was clipped by 5 bases and J by 2 bases, with 9 bases between them. The CDR3 spans 13 residues. Germline V gene lookup returns CDR1 MNHEY and CDR2 SMNVEV (reference sequence).

This clone was observed a few times. The chain recombines TRBV30 with TRBJ1-5, with 10 positions matching TRBD1. This CDR3 region has 13 residues. CDR1 and CDR2 (germline): GTSNPN, SVGIG (reference sequence). The V segment lost 3 bases and the J segment 7 bases; nucleotides outside the gene matches: 3. CDR3 protein: CAWSPTGGQPQHF. In DNA, the CDR3 is TGTGCCTGGAGCCCGACAGGGGGCCAGCCCCAGCATTTT.

The chain combines TRBV28 with TRBJ2-5, with TRBD1 identical over 10 bases. This CDR3 comprises 16 residues. V lost 5 bases to trimming and J lost 5 bases; unmatched junction nucleotides: 11. Germline V CDR1 and CDR2: MDHEN, SYDVKM. The CDR3 DNA sequence: TGTGCCAGCAGTCCCACCGGGACAGGGGTCTCGGAGACCCAGTACTTC. Protein product: CASSPTGTGVSETQYF.

The genes are TRBV2 and TRBJ2-1, with 9 bases matching TRBD1. The CDR3 has 15 amino acids. CDR1 is SNHLY and CDR2 is FYNNEI in the germline V gene. V dropped 7 bases and J dropped 5; count of bases not matched to a gene: 9. The CDR3 bases are TGTGCCAGCACGTGGGTGACAGGGGGAGACAATGAGCAGTTCTTC. As protein: CASTWVTGGDNEQFF. Combining the CDR3 with reference TRBV2 and TRBJ2-1 gives the whole variable domain EPEVTQTPSHQVTQMGQEVILRCVPISNHLYFYWYRQILGQKVEFLVSFYNNEISEKSEIFDDQFSVERPDGSNFTLKIRSTKLEDSAMYFCASTWVTGGDNEQFFGPGTRLTVL.

This chain uses TRBV7-2 with TRBJ2-5; TRBD2 matches at 7 bases. The CDR3 runs 13 residues. After removal of 4 bases from V and 5 bases from J, the junction contained 4 bases not matched to a gene. Germline lookup yields CDR1 SGHTA and CDR2 FQGNSA. The chain's CDR3 is CASSSYSGETQYF. The CDR3 DNA sequence: TGTGCCAGCAGCTCTTATAGCGGGGAGACCCAGTACTTC.

The rearrangement uses TRBV5-1 and TRBJ1-4; no firm D call. The germline CDR1 and CDR2 sequences are SGHRS and YFSETQ. V dropped 7 bases and J dropped 6 bases, with 13 bases sitting between them. CDR3 size: 13 residues. The CDR3 here is CASGEASDEKLFF. The CDR3 DNA reads as TGCGCCAGCGGGGAGGCTTCGGATGAAAAACTGTTTTTT.

The J gene is TRBJ1-4, the V gene TRBV12-3 or TRBV12-4; TRBD1 matches 7 bases. The CDR3 loop spans 13 amino acids. V was pared by 5 bases and J by 10 bases, with 7 bases of the junction left unmatched. The CDR3 coding sequence is TGTGCCAGCAGTCCAACCCAGGGGGGAAAACTGTTTTTT. Its protein is CASSPTQGGKLFF.

This clone came up once. The V gene is TRBV6-5, the J gene TRBJ2-7; D is possibly TRBD1 (6 bases). The V end was cut by 5 bases, the J end by 5 bases, with 13 bases between. Germline V gives CDR1 MNHEY, CDR2 SVGAGI. The CDR3 has 13 residues. CDR3 coding DNA: TGTGCCAGCAGTAAACAGGGCTTCAACGAGCAGTACTTC. As protein: CASSKQGFNEQYF.

V and J are TRBV3-1 (or the pseudogene TRBV3-2) and TRBJ2-1, with 8 bases that match TRBD2. CDR1 is LGHDT, CDR2 YNNKEL, per germline (reference sequence). J lost 6 bases, V lost 0 bases, and 7 bases had no gene match. The CDR3 runs to 16 residues. The CDR3 is CASSQEGTRGFNEQFF. The DNA for the CDR3 is TGTGCCAGCAGCCAAGAGGGGACTAGAGGTTTCAATGAGCAGTTCTTC.

This rearrangement joins TRBV15 to TRBJ1-6; D unclear. Between the trimmed V and J ends, which lost 3 bases and 4 bases, there was a span of 13 bases. Per the germline V gene, CDR1 is LNHNV and CDR2 is YYDKDF (reference sequence). CDR3 length: 16 residues. The CDR3 sequence is CATSSADKIYNSPLHF. The DNA of the CDR3 is TGTGCCACCAGCAGTGCAGACAAGATTTATAATTCACCCCTCCACTTT.

This chain links TRBV25-1 with TRBJ1-2; D perhaps matches TRBD1 (5 bases). The germline CDR1 and CDR2 sequences are MGHDK and SYGVNS. This CDR3 contains 14 residues. The V and J ends lost 2 bases and 5 bases respectively, with 12 bases between them. The CDR3 DNA reads TGTGCCAGCAGTGAAGGACATGCGTCTTATGGCTACACCTTC. It translates to CASSEGHASYGYTF.

The chain joins TRBV30 to TRBJ2-3, with TRBD2 matching over 11 bases. V was pared by 6 bases and J by 5 bases, with 7 bases of the junction left unmatched. The length of the CDR3 is 14 residues. Germline values: CDR1 GTSNPN, CDR2 SVGIG (reference sequence). This chain's CDR3 is CACFSGGAGDTQYF. For the CDR3, the DNA is TGTGCCTGTTTTAGCGGGGGGGCAGGAGATACGCAGTATTTT.

The chain uses TRBV5-1 and TRBJ1-4, with a possible D match to TRBD1 (5 bases). V lost 4 bases and J lost 7, with 14 bases in between. CDR1 and CDR2 from the germline V gene are SGHRS and YFSETQ. The CDR3 sequence is 14 residues long. The CDR3 is CASSLAGPSEKLFF. The CDR3 DNA reads as TGCGCCAGCAGCCTAGCGGGACCGAGTGAAAAACTGTTTTTT.